This TCR beta chain was observed in a study of regulatory dendritic cells for organ transplantation. For the study at large: Regulatory dendritic cells were monocyte-derived, receiving vitamin D3 on days 0 and 4 and IL-10 on day 4.

About this clone itself: Antigen: not known.

Sequencing used immunoSEQ multiplex PCR; TCRdb keeps in-frame clones, though not all of them. The table records about 20,000 clones, 65% to 80% of them present only once. Allogeneic regulatory or mature dendritic cells were co-cultured for 4 to 6 days with CFSE-labeled sorted T cells at 1:10. The source of this sequence is a human donor in good health. Sequenced sample: memory CD4+ T cells from blood cultured with regulatory dendritic cells. Subset of the sample: CD45RO+ memory T cells.

The CDR3 DNA is TGTGCCAGCTTCGGCCCGAGCTCCTACGAGCAGTACTTC. Protein sequence: CASFGPSSYEQYF. The chain is built from TRBV6-5 and TRBJ2-7, with no clear D. This CDR3 has 13 amino acids. Germline V CDR1 and CDR2: MNHEY, SVGAGI. Trimming took off 8 bases at V and 0 bases at J, with 11 bases between the two ends.